This entry describes one T cell receptor beta chain. As yet, its antigen is unknown. Germline CDR1 reads LNHDA; CDR2 reads SQIVND (reference sequence). With 5 bases clipped from V and 2 bases from J, the junction kept 8 bases outside the gene matches. The CDR3 loop spans 15 amino acids. The source of the sample is a study of STAT5B mutations in CD4+ large granular lymphocyte leukemia. Findings and caveats of the study: TRBV06-family usage was enriched in top patient clones (8/27) versus controls (2/35). Patient CD4-sorted repertoires looked more clonal than healthy CD4+ repertoires, even without putative leukemic clones.

In the source study's methods: The detection floor for productive clonotype frequency was 2.59 x 10-5. Using immunoSEQ multiplex PCR, the repertoire was profiled, and TCRdb retains in-frame clones only, with some absent. The D gene and trimming were derived from the DNA, and the V and J assignments and clone size from that table. This table has about 48,000 clones, roughly 72% appearing once. This chain connects TRBV19 to TRBJ2-7; 8 bases are shared with TRBD2. The specimen was CD4+ T cells from blood buffy coats. This clonotype was sampled from a human donor in good health. Written as DNA, the CDR3 is TGTGCCAGTAGTTACAACTTCGGGGGGGCCTACGAGCAGTACTTC. The encoded protein is CASSYNFGGAYEQYF.